This T cell receptor beta chain was recorded in a study of T cells in Graves' hyperthyroidism and ophthalmopathy. Study-wide points: Among clonotypes expanded in thyroid above 0.001, most were also found in blood.

RNA transcripts gave rise to amplified TCR beta CDR3 regions. Using the HTBI primer set, a first-round RT-PCR was run on the TCR CDR3. MiXCR, run by TCRdb on the multiplex PCR reads, gives a single entry per CDR3 protein. The sample has about 300,000 distinct CDR3 sequences, around 20% seen once. Germline values: CDR1 DFQATT, CDR2 SNEGSKA (reference sequence). This CDR3 region has 16 residues. V lost 3 bases, J lost 2 bases, and 20 bases lay in between. This clonotype occurred many times. Its antigen remains unknown. The study included ophthalmopathy patients with Clinical Activity Score at least 3, NOSPECS grade at least 4 and duration under 3 months. Diagnoses rested on clinical symptoms, serum thyroxine and TRAb, thyroid ultrasound and orbital computed tomography.

The V gene is TRBV20-1, the J gene TRBJ2-7; weak D call: TRBD2 (6 bases). Sequencing input: blood. This clonotype was obtained from a man aged 45-65 years with Graves' ophthalmopathy. CDR3 region: CSARPNLVGGTYEQYF. The DNA of the CDR3 is TGCAGTGCTAGGCCTAACCTCGTCGGGGGAACCTACGAGCAGTACTTC.